The 18 T cell receptor beta chains below all came from one sample that was sequenced in a study of identical twins. TCRdb re-derived calls from the 5' RACE reads in MiXCR, one entry per CDR3 protein. The table records about 490,000 distinct CDR3 sequences, 13% to 15% of them present only once. These data also formed part of another study, on yellow fever vaccine responses in identical twins.

Material for sequencing was CD4+ T cells sorted from blood. The receptors originated from a woman younger than 30 in good health.

The chain employs TRBV2 and TRBJ2-3; 8 positions match TRBD2. CDR3 length: 14 amino acids. Trimming removed 6 bases from V and 7 bases from J; junction bases left unmatched: 9. Germline-derived CDR1 and CDR2 are SNHLY and FYNNEI. Here the CDR3 DNA reads TGTGCCAGCAGAGACGGGGGGGTGCCTAATACGCAGTATTTT. This translates into CASRDGGVPNTQYF.

The chain uses TRBV2 and TRBJ2-4; D is unresolved. CDR1 is SNHLY and CDR2 is FYNNEI in the germline V gene. The CDR3 length is 13 residues. The V and J ends lost 11 bases and 6 bases respectively, with 17 bases between them. CDR3 sequence (DNA): TGTGCCCTGAGGCAGGAACGTCTAAACATTCAGTACTTC. It codes for CALRQERLNIQYF.

This clonotype has just a few counts. This rearrangement joins TRBV3-1 to TRBJ2-5, with D uncertain. Germline lookup yields CDR1 LGHDT and CDR2 YNNKEL (reference sequence). Deletions cut 4 bases from V and 1 base from J, with 13 bases between. This CDR3 spans 15 amino acids. DNA for the CDR3: TGTGCCAGCAGCCTCTCGACCCTGTCCCAAGAGACCCAGTACTTC. It encodes CASSLSTLSQETQYF.

The genes are TRBV5-1 and TRBJ1-3, with D unclear. The germline V and J ends were trimmed by 0 bases and 6 bases, with 13 bases remaining between them. The CDR3 consists of 15 residues. Germline CDR1 and CDR2: SGHRS and YFSETQ. Written as DNA, the CDR3 is TGCGCCAGCAGCTTGGTTGCGTACCTGGAAAACACCATATATTTT. Its protein is CASSLVAYLENTIYF.

The V call is TRBV20-1, the J call TRBJ2-3; the match to TRBD2 covers 8 bases. The trim removed 1 base at V and 2 bases at J, leaving 5 bases unmatched. The CDR3 has 15 amino acids. CDR1 is DFQATT, CDR2 SNEGSKA, per germline (reference sequence). The CDR3: CSARGAGVITDTQYF. CDR3 DNA sequence: TGCAGTGCTAGAGGAGCGGGGGTGATCACAGATACGCAGTATTTT.

This clonotype was observed a handful of times. The J gene is TRBJ2-7, the V gene TRBV12-3 or TRBV12-4; D is unresolved. CDR3 length: 13 residues. V lost 6 bases to trimming and J lost 6 bases, with 15 bases between them. CDR3 nucleotide sequence: TGTGCCAGCAGGAATATCCCCTCGGGCGAGCAGTACTTC. The encoded protein is CASRNIPSGEQYF.

This clonotype was seen at least ten times. The chain's CDR3 is CASSLSRSGNTIYF. The CDR3 DNA reads as TGTGCCAGCAGTTTGAGCCGCTCTGGAAACACCATATATTTT. The chain recombines TRBV12-3 or TRBV12-4 with TRBJ1-3; D is ambiguous. This CDR3 has 14 amino acids. Trimming took 3 bases from V and 0 from J, leaving 6 bases between them.

The genes are TRBV6-5 and TRBJ1-1; D remains unclear. Per germline, CDR1 MNHEY and CDR2 SVGAGI. CDR3 length: 11 amino acids. Between the trimmed V and J ends, which lost 7 bases and 6 bases, there was a span of 9 bases. CDR3 region: CASIGPAEAFF. The CDR3 region has the DNA TGTGCCAGCATAGGACCGGCTGAAGCTTTCTTT.

Only a few counts were recorded for this clonotype. The chain carries TRBV24-1 and TRBJ2-1; D is unresolved. V shed 5 bases and J shed 5 bases, with 12 bases lying between them. CDR1 KGHDR and CDR2 SFDVKD come from the germline V gene. This CDR3 region has 14 residues. The CDR3 DNA is TGTGCCACCAGTGCGGCTGGAGTTAACAATGAGCAGTTCTTC. It encodes CATSAAGVNNEQFF.

This clonotype has a handful of counts. The chain employs TRBV24-1 and TRBJ2-3, with D unresolved. The V end lost 1 base, the J end lost 0 bases, and 16 bases lay between the germline ends. Looked up from germline, CDR1 is KGHDR and CDR2 is SFDVKD. CDR3 length equals 18 residues. Written as DNA, the CDR3 is TGTGCCACCAGTGATTTCGGGCAGTCACGCCCTAGCACAGATACGCAGTATTTT. This codes for CATSDFGQSRPSTDTQYF.

This clonotype was seen a handful of times. The chain couples TRBV6-5 to TRBJ2-1; 11 bases map to TRBD1. V trimming: 4 bases; J trimming: 6 bases; junction bases outside the gene matches: 8. The CDR3 is made up of 16 amino acids. Germline CDR1 MNHEY, CDR2 SVGAGI. In nucleotides, the CDR3 is TGTGCCAGCAGTTCTCCCGGGACAGGGGGTACCAATGAGCAGTTCTTC. Its translation is CASSSPGTGGTNEQFF.

In its sample, this clonotype was seen a few times. The genes are TRBV7-9 and TRBJ2-3; 7 bases fit TRBD1. Germline CDR1 is SEHNR and CDR2 is FQNEAQ (reference sequence). The CDR3 is made up of 16 amino acids. Unmatched junction bases numbered 12, after V lost 7 bases and J lost 2 bases. The CDR3 nucleotides read TGTGCCAGCACCCTACCTGGACAGGCGAACACAGATACGCAGTATTTT. This sequence encodes CASTLPGQANTDTQYF.

This clonotype was counted between two and nine times. The rearrangement uses TRBV5-1 and TRBJ2-3, with D perhaps matching TRBD1 or TRBD2 (5 bases each). V was cut by 5 bases and J by 1 base, with 17 bases left in between. CDR3 length: 16 residues. The germline V gene has CDR1 SGHRS and CDR2 YFSETQ. DNA for the CDR3: TGCGCCAGCAGTTCTCGCCGGGACGGAGGCACAGATACGCAGTATTTT. It specifies CASSSRRDGGTDTQYF.

This clonotype was counted only a few times. The CDR3 DNA reads as TGCAGTGCTCCTGGACTAGAATCCGAGCAGTTCTTC. The encoded protein is CSAPGLESEQFF. The V call is TRBV20-1, the J call TRBJ2-1, with 7 bases fitting TRBD2. CDR3 size: 12 residues. The junction had 8 bases not matched to a gene; V was cut back by 5 bases and J by 10 bases. Germline V gene lookup returns CDR1 DFQATT and CDR2 SNEGSKA (reference sequence).

The chain recombines TRBV20-1 with TRBJ2-1; D uncertain. This CDR3 has 13 residues. V dropped 8 bases and J dropped 4 bases, with 15 bases sitting between them. CDR1 and CDR2 from the germline V gene are DFQATT and SNEGSKA (reference sequence). CDR3 nucleotide sequence: TGCAGTACTATAGGGCGGAATTACAATGAGCAGTTCTTC. Encoded protein: CSTIGRNYNEQFF.

This clonotype has at least ten counts. The rearrangement uses TRBV9 and TRBJ2-1; D gene uncertain. The CDR3 has 12 residues. Germline V lookup: CDR1 SGDLS, CDR2 YYNGEE. V was clipped by 2 bases and J by 5 bases, with 5 bases between them. Here the CDR3 DNA reads TGTGCCAGCAGCGTCAGAAACAATGAGCAGTTCTTC. It translates to CASSVRNNEQFF.

The chain joins TRBV29-1 to TRBJ2-2, with 9 bases lining up with TRBD1. The germline CDR1 and CDR2 sequences are SQVTM and ANQGSEA. The CDR3 spans 15 residues. With V trimmed by 4 bases and J by 5 bases, 8 bases remained unmatched. Here the CDR3 reads CSVARDRAVTGELFF. The CDR3 DNA reads as TGCAGCGTTGCTCGGGACAGGGCGGTAACCGGGGAGCTGTTTTTT.

This chain uses TRBV5-5 with TRBJ2-7, with TRBD1 matching 11 bases. V lost 0 bases, J lost 6 bases, and 5 bases stayed unmatched. The CDR3 extends over 15 amino acids. Germline V lookup: CDR1 SGHKS, CDR2 YYEKEE (reference sequence). CDR3 sequence (DNA): TGTGCCAGCAGCTTGGAATGGACAGGGGGCTTCGAGCAGTACTTC. Amino acids: CASSLEWTGGFEQYF. Looking up the rest from reference TRBV5-5 and TRBJ2-7 gives the full variable domain: DAGVTQSPTHLIKTRGQQVTLRCSPISGHKSVSWYQQVLGQGPQFIFQYYEKEERGRGNFPDRFSARQFPNYSSELNVNALLLGDSALYLCASSLEWTGGFEQYFGPGTRLTVT.